This TCR beta chain was identified in a study of blood T cell repertoires in COVID-19. Study-wide context: Acute and convalescent COVID-19 samples came from the United States, Italy and Spain. PBMCs, B-cell-depleted T cells, or T cells provided the cDNA or gDNA that made up the material.

The CDR3 has 15 residues. The germline CDR1 and CDR2 sequences are SGDLS and YYNGEE. J lost 7 bases, V lost 3 bases, and 10 bases had no gene match. As handled by the study authors: Scientists estimated how many nucleated cells there were by amplifying reference gene primers. Measured with immunoSEQ multiplex PCR; TCRdb has only the in-frame clones, and not every one. Clonal size and the V and J genes are those of that table, whereas D and trimming came from the DNA. The data show fewer than 75,000 clones, with over 75% seen just once and about 7.2% held by the top ten. The chain links TRBV9 to TRBJ2-1, with 7 bases fitting TRBD1. The clonotype was recovered from a man aged 55 to 70 with active or convalescent COVID-19. The sequencing input was peripheral blood. CDR3 residues: CASSASGTEGNEQFF. The CDR3 DNA follows: TGTGCCAGCAGCGCCTCCGGGACAGAGGGTAATGAGCAGTTCTTC.